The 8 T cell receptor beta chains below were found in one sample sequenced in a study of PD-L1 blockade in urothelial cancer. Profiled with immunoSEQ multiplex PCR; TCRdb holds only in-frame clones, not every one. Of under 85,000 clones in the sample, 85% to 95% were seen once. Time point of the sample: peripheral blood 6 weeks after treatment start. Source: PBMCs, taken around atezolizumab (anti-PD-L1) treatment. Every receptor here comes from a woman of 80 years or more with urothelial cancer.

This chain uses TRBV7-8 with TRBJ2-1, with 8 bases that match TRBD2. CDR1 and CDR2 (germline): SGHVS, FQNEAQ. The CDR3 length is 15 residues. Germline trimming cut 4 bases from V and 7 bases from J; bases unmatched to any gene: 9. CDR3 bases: TGTGCCAGCAGCTCCAGTGGCGGGAGGAGGAATGAGCAGTTCTTC. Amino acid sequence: CASSSSGGRRNEQFF. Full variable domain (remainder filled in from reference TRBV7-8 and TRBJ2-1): GAGVSQSPRYKVAKRGQDVALRCDPISGHVSLFWYQQALGQGPEFLTYFQNEAQLDKSGLPSDRFFAERPEGSVSTLKIQRTQQEDSAVYLCASSSSGGRRNEQFFGPGTRLTVL.

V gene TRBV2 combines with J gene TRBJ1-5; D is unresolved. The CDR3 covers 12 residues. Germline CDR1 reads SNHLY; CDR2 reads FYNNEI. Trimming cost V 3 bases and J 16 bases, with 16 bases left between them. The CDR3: CASSDVRVGCHF. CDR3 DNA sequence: TGTGCCAGCAGTGATGTCCGGGTTGGGTGCCATTTT. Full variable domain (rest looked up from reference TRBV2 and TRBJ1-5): EPEVTQTPSHQVTQMGQEVILRCVPISNHLYFYWYRQILGQKVEFLVSFYNNEISEKSEIFDDQFSVERPDGSNFTLKIRSTKLEDSAMYFCASSDVRVGCHFGDGTRLSIL.

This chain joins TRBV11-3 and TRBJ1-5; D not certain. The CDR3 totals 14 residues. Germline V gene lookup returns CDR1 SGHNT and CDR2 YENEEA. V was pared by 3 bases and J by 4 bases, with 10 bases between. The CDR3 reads CASSFVEGNQPQHF. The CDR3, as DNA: TGTGCCAGCAGCTTTGTTGAGGGAAATCAGCCCCAGCATTTT.

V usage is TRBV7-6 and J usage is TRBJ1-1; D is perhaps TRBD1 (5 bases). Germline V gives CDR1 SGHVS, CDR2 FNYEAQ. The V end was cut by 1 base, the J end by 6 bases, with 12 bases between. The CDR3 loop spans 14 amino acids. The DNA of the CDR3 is TGTGCCAGCAGCTTAGGGGGCGGTGTTCCTGAAGCTTTCTTT. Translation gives CASSLGGGVPEAFF.

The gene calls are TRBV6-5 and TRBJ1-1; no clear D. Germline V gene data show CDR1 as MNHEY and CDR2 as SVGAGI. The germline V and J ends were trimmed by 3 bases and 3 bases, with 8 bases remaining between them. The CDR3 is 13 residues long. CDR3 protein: CASSYEAYTEAFF. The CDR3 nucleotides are TGTGCCAGCAGTTATGAGGCTTACACTGAAGCTTTCTTT.

CDR3 in DNA: TGTGCCAGCAGTTCGACTAGCGGGGTCACCGGGGAGCTGTTTTTT. Translation: CASSSTSGVTGELFF. The V and J genes are TRBV6-5 and TRBJ2-2; 11 nucleotides align to TRBD2. Germline CDR1 and CDR2: MNHEY and SVGAGI. The ends lost 4 bases at V and 4 bases at J; junction bases unmatched: 2. The CDR3 loop spans 15 amino acids.

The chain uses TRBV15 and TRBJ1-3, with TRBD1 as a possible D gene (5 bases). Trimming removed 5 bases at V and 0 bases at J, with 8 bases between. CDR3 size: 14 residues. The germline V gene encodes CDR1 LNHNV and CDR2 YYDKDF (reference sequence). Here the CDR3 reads CATSFDSSGNTIYF. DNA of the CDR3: TGTGCCACCAGCTTTGACAGCTCTGGAAACACCATATATTTT.

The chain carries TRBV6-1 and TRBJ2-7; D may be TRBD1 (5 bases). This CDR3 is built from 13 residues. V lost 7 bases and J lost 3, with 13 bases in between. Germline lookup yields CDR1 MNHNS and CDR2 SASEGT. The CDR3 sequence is CASIQGRGYEQYF. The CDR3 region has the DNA TGTGCCAGCATTCAGGGCCGAGGCTACGAGCAGTACTTC.